Only a few counts were recorded for the clone carrying this TCR beta chain. Its antigen remains unknown. CDR1 is MDHEN, CDR2 SYDVKM, per germline. This CDR3 contains 13 residues. Deletions cut 3 bases from V and 14 bases from J, with 18 bases between. The second PCR ran roughly 7 to 12 cycles with a sample-barcoded 5' primer and J-beta primers. Individual samples furnished no less than 3 million CDR3-containing paired-end reads apiece. MiXCR was run by TCRdb on the 5' RACE reads, yielding one entry per CDR3 protein. This sample carries about 1.4 million distinct CDR3 sequences, roughly 59% of them seen once, and the ten largest clones take about 6.7%. Total RNA extraction produced at least 5 micrograms (per sample) for the study. These data are taken from a study of blood T cells in healthy people across ages. General observations from the study: Roughly linear age-related decline in beta diversity appeared, significant by age 40.

This sequence originates from a man aged 18 to 30 in good health. J is TRBJ2-3 and V is TRBV28; the D gene is possibly TRBD1 (6 bases). The sample was blood. CDR3 coding DNA: TGTGCCAGCAGTTTGTATCTGCAGGGGCCCGCGTATTTT. It codes for CASSLYLQGPAYF.